Listed below are T cell receptor beta chains from one sample, sequenced in a study of cytomegalovirus exposure and HLA in healthy donors. Profiling relied on immunoSEQ multiplex PCR, and the TCRdb table lists in-frame clones only, not all of them. The sample lists 130,000 to 150,000 clones, 78% occurring once. The specimen was PBMCs. These receptors came from a man between 40 and 49 years old in good health and CMV-seropositive. CDR3s include the opening cysteine and the closing phenylalanine or tryptophan. The D gene is left open where the match is weak. Not every row has a clone size; where given, it reads once, few, many or a size class.

d_call: TRBD1
j_call: TRBJ1-2
clone_size: .
v_call: TRBV6-6
cdr3_aa: CASSYGTGVPGYTF
cdr3_nt: TGTGCCAGCAGTTACGGGACAGGGGTCCCTGGCTACACCTTC

d_call: .
j_call: TRBJ2-3
clone_size: .
v_call: TRBV28
cdr3_aa: CASSFPGLKSTDTQYF
cdr3_nt: TGTGCCAGCAGTTTCCCCGGACTGAAGAGCACAGATACGCAGTATTTT

d_call: TRBD1
j_call: TRBJ1-5
clone_size: .
v_call: TRBV28
cdr3_aa: CAITTGGQPQHF
cdr3_nt: TGTGCCATTACGACAGGGGGTCAGCCCCAGCATTTT

d_call: TRBD1
j_call: TRBJ2-5
clone_size: .
v_call: TRBV19
cdr3_aa: CASSPTGGQETQYF
cdr3_nt: TGTGCCAGTAGCCCGACAGGGGGACAAGAGACCCAGTACTTC

d_call: .
j_call: TRBJ1-1
clone_size: .
v_call: TRBV6-5
cdr3_aa: CASSYSTGIVSPEAFF
cdr3_nt: TGTGCCAGCAGTTACTCAACAGGGATCGTTTCCCCTGAAGCTTTCTTT

d_call: .
j_call: TRBJ1-2
clone_size: few
v_call: TRBV6-5
cdr3_aa: CASSWDSNYGYTF
cdr3_nt: TGTGCCAGCAGTTGGGACTCCAACTATGGCTACACCTTC

d_call: .
j_call: TRBJ2-2
clone_size: .
v_call: TRBV7-3
cdr3_aa: CASSPGGGINTGELFF
cdr3_nt: TGTGCCAGCAGCCCGGGGGGCGGAATAAACACCGGGGAGCTGTTTTTT

d_call: TRBD1
j_call: TRBJ2-5
clone_size: .
v_call: TRBV28
cdr3_aa: CASSLSRGRGETQYF
cdr3_nt: TGTGCCAGCAGTTTATCCAGGGGGCGCGGGGAGACCCAGTACTTC

d_call: TRBD1
j_call: TRBJ1-1
clone_size: few
v_call: TRBV29-1
cdr3_aa: CSVQQGERGAFF
cdr3_nt: TGCAGCGTCCAACAGGGGGAGCGAGGAGCTTTCTTT

d_call: TRBD1
j_call: TRBJ1-1
clone_size: .
v_call: TRBV7-9
cdr3_aa: CASSPGQGRTEAFF
cdr3_nt: TGTGCCAGCAGCCCAGGACAGGGGAGAACTGAAGCTTTCTTT

d_call: TRBD2
j_call: TRBJ2-2
clone_size: .
v_call: TRBV4-2
cdr3_aa: CASSHHTRGNLWEGGELFF
cdr3_nt: TGTGCCAGCAGCCACCACACGAGGGGAAATCTTTGGGAGGGCGGGGAGCTGTTTTTT

d_call: .
j_call: TRBJ2-2
clone_size: .
v_call: TRBV5-1
cdr3_aa: CASSTGQNTGELFF
cdr3_nt: TGCGCCAGCAGCACGGGACAGAACACCGGGGAGCTGTTTTTT

d_call: .
j_call: TRBJ2-6
clone_size: .
v_call: TRBV15
cdr3_aa: CATSRVLTGANVLTF
cdr3_nt: TGTGCCACCAGCAGAGTATTAACTGGGGCCAACGTCCTGACTTTC

d_call: TRBD2
j_call: TRBJ2-2
clone_size: .
v_call: TRBV5-1
cdr3_aa: CASSLLAGVTGELFF
cdr3_nt: TGCGCCAGCAGCTTACTAGCGGGAGTTACCGGGGAGCTGTTTTTT

d_call: .
j_call: TRBJ2-7
clone_size: many
v_call: TRBV7-9
cdr3_aa: CASSLSSSYEQYF
cdr3_nt: TGTGCCAGCAGCTTGTCGAGCTCCTACGAGCAGTACTTC

d_call: TRBD2
j_call: TRBJ2-1
clone_size: .
v_call: TRBV7-3
cdr3_aa: CASSPWGTSGNEQFF
cdr3_nt: TGTGCCAGCAGCCCGTGGGGGACTAGCGGAAATGAGCAGTTCTTC

d_call: .
j_call: TRBJ2-6
clone_size: .
v_call: TRBV7-3
cdr3_aa: CASSPARQSPGANVLTF
cdr3_nt: TGTGCCAGCAGCCCGGCGAGACAGAGCCCTGGGGCCAACGTCCTGACTTTC

d_call: .
j_call: TRBJ1-2
clone_size: .
v_call: TRBV27
cdr3_aa: CASSWDNGYGYTF
cdr3_nt: TGTGCCAGCAGTTGGGACAACGGCTATGGCTACACCTTC

d_call: TRBD1
j_call: TRBJ2-7
clone_size: .
v_call: TRBV6-5
cdr3_aa: CASSSGTVDEQYF
cdr3_nt: TGTGCCAGCAGTTCCGGGACAGTCGACGAGCAGTACTTC

d_call: .
j_call: TRBJ2-1
clone_size: once
v_call: TRBV5-6
cdr3_aa: CASSLFGSESYNEQFF
cdr3_nt: TGTGCCAGCAGCTTATTCGGGAGTGAGTCCTACAATGAGCAGTTCTTC

d_call: .
j_call: TRBJ1-2
clone_size: .
v_call: TRBV29-1
cdr3_aa: CSVEGPRGFGYTF
cdr3_nt: TGCAGCGTTGAAGGGCCCAGGGGTTTTGGCTACACCTTC

d_call: TRBD1
j_call: TRBJ2-7
clone_size: .
v_call: TRBV27
cdr3_aa: CASSVTGQGYEQYF
cdr3_nt: TGTGCCAGCAGTGTCACGGGACAGGGCTACGAGCAGTACTTC

d_call: .
j_call: TRBJ1-2
clone_size: .
v_call: TRBV5-1
cdr3_aa: CASSLEGENGYTF
cdr3_nt: TGCGCCAGCAGCTTGGAGGGGGAAAATGGCTACACCTTC

d_call: .
j_call: TRBJ2-5
clone_size: .
v_call: TRBV5-1
cdr3_aa: CASSSKRRSSGRWGLQETQYF
cdr3_nt: TGCGCCAGCAGCTCCAAACGAAGGTCTAGCGGCCGATGGGGGCTCCAAGAGACCCAGTACTTC

d_call: .
j_call: TRBJ2-7
clone_size: .
v_call: TRBV7-2
cdr3_aa: CASSLSSVSPLEQYF
cdr3_nt: TGTGCCAGCAGCTTATCTAGCGTTTCGCCCCTCGAGCAGTACTTC

d_call: .
j_call: TRBJ1-2
clone_size: .
v_call: TRBV2
cdr3_aa: CASSEKDIGGYTF
cdr3_nt: TGTGCCAGCAGTGAAAAAGACATTGGGGGCTACACCTTC

d_call: .
j_call: TRBJ1-2
clone_size: .
v_call: TRBV15
cdr3_aa: CATSRDVGGGYTF
cdr3_nt: TGTGCCACCAGCAGAGATGTGGGGGGGGGCTACACCTTC

d_call: .
j_call: TRBJ1-5
clone_size: .
v_call: TRBV7-9
cdr3_aa: CASSLAGGGQPQHF
cdr3_nt: TGTGCCAGCAGCTTAGCGGGAGGTGGACAGCCCCAGCATTTT

d_call: .
j_call: TRBJ1-5
clone_size: .
v_call: TRBV18
cdr3_aa: CASLPMGTSTNQPQHF
cdr3_nt: TGTGCCAGCTTGCCGATGGGGACATCGACAAATCAGCCCCAGCATTTT

d_call: .
j_call: TRBJ2-1
clone_size: .
v_call: TRBV9
cdr3_aa: CASSLGRAGGAQHEQFF
cdr3_nt: TGTGCCAGCAGTTTGGGGAGAGCTGGAGGGGCCCAGCATGAGCAGTTCTTC

d_call: TRBD1
j_call: TRBJ1-2
clone_size: once
v_call: TRBV7-9
cdr3_aa: CASSFVRAGGLMDGYTF
cdr3_nt: TGTGCCAGCAGCTTCGTCAGGGCAGGGGGGCTTATGGATGGCTACACCTTC